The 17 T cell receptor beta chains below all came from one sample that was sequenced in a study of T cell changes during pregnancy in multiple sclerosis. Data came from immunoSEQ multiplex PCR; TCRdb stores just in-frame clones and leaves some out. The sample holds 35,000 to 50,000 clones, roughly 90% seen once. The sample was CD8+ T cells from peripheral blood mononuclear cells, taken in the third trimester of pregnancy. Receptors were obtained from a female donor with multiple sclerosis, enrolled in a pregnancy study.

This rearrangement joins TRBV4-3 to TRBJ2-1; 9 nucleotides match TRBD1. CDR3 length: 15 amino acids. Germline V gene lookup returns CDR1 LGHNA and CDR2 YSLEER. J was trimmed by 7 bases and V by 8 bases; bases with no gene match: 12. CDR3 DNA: TGCGCCAGCCAAGAACCCCGGGACAGGGAAAATGAGCAGTTCTTC. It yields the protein CASQEPRDRENEQFF.

The CDR3 loop is CASSDRYSSYEQYF. In DNA, the CDR3 is TGTGCCAGCAGTGATAGATATAGCTCCTACGAGCAGTACTTC. The chain has TRBV2 and TRBJ2-7; no clear D gene. The ends were cut back, 3 bases at V and 0 bases at J, with 9 bases in the middle. Germline V gene data show CDR1 as SNHLY and CDR2 as FYNNEI. The CDR3 loop spans 14 amino acids.

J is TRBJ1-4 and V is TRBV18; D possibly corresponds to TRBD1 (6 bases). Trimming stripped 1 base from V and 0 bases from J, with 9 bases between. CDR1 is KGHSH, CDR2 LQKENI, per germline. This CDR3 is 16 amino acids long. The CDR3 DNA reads TGTGCCAGCTCACCACTAGGGGGTACAACTAATGAAAAACTGTTTTTT. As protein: CASSPLGGTTNEKLFF.

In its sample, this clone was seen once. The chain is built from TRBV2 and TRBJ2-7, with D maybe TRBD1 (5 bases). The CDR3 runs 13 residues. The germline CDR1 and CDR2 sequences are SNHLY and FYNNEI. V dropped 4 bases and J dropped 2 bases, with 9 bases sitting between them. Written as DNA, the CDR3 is TGTGCCAGCAGTGCAGGGCAGCCCTACGAGCAGTACTTC. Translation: CASSAGQPYEQYF.

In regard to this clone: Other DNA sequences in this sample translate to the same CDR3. The CDR3 here is CASSVARGGTEAFF. CDR3 DNA: TGTGCCAGCAGCGTAGCAAGGGGAGGGACTGAAGCTTTCTTT. The chain couples TRBV9 to TRBJ1-1, with D perhaps matching TRBD1 (5 bases). From germline, CDR1 is SGDLS and CDR2 YYNGEE. This CDR3 is 14 amino acids long. Trimming cost V 0 bases and J 5 bases, with 11 bases left between them.

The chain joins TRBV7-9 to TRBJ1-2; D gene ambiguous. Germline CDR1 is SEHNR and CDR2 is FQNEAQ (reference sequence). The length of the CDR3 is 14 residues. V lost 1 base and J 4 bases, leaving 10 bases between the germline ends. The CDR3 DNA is TGTGCCAGCAGCTTAGGGAGCGAACTCTATGGCTACACCTTC. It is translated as CASSLGSELYGYTF.

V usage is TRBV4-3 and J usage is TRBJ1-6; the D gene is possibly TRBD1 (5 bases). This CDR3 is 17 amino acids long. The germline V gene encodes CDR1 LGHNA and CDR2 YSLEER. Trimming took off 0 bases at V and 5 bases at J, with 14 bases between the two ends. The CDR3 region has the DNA TGCGCCAGCAGCCAAGAAGGTGCGGGGGTCAATAATTCACCCCTCCACTTT. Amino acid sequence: CASSQEGAGVNNSPLHF.

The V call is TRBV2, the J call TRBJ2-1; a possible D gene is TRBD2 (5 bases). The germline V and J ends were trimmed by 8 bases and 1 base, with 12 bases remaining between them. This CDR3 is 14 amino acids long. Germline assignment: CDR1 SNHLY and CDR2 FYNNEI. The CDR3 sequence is CASEGATSYNEQFF. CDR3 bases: TGTGCCAGCGAGGGTGCCACGTCCTACAATGAGCAGTTCTTC.

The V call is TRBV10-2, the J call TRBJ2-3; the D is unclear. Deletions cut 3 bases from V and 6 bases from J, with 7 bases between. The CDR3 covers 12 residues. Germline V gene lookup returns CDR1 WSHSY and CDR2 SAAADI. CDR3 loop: CASSDNPDTQYF. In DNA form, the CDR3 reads TGCGCCAGCAGTGATAATCCGGATACGCAGTATTTT.

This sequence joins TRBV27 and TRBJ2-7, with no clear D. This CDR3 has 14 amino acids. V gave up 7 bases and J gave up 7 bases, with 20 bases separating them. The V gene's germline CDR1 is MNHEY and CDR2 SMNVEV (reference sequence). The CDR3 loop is CASTASTDSGEQYF. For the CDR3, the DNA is TGTGCCAGCACGGCGTCGACTGACTCGGGTGAGCAGTACTTC.

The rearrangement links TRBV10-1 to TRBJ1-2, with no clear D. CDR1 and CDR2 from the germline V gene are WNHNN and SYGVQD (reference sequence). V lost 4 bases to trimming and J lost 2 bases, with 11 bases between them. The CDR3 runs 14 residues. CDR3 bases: TGCGCCAGCAGTGGTCTCAGGCCGAACTATGGCTACACCTTC. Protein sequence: CASSGLRPNYGYTF.

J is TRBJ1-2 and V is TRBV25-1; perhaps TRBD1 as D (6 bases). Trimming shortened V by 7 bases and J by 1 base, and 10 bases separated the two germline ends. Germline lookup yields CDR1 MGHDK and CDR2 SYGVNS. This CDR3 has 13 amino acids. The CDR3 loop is CASTGTFNYGYTF. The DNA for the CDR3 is TGTGCCAGCACCGGGACATTTAACTATGGCTACACCTTC.

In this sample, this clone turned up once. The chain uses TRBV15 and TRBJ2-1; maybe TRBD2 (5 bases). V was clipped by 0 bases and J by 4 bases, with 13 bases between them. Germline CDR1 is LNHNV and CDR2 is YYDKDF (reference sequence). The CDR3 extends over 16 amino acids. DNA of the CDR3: TGTGCCACCAGCAGAGATCCGAGCGGCATATACAATGAGCAGTTCTTC. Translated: CATSRDPSGIYNEQFF.

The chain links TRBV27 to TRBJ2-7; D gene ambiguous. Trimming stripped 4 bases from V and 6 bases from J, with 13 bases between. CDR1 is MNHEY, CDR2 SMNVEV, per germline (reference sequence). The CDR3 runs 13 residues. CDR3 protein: CASSSNLNSEQYF. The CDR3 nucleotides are TGTGCCAGCAGTTCTAACCTAAATAGCGAGCAGTACTTC.

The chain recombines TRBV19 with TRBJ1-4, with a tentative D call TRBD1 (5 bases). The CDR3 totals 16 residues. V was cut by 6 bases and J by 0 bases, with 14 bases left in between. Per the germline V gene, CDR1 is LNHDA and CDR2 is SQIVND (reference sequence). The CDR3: CASSPVAGPTNEKLFF. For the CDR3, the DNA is TGTGCCAGTAGCCCCGTGGCGGGACCAACTAATGAAAAACTGTTTTTT. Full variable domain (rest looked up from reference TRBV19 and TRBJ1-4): DGGITQSPKYLFRKEGQNVTLSCEQNLNHDAMYWYRQDPGQGLRLIYYSQIVNDFQKGDIAEGYSVSREKKESFPLTVTSAQKNPTAFYLCASSPVAGPTNEKLFFGSGTQLSVL.

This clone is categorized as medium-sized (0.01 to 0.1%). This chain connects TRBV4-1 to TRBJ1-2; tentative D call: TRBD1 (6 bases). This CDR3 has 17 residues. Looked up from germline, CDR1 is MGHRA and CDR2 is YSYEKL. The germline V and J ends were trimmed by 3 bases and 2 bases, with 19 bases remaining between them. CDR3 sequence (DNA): TGCGCCAGCAGCCACGAACCCGGGACATCTATCAACTATGGCTACACCTTC. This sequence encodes CASSHEPGTSINYGYTF.

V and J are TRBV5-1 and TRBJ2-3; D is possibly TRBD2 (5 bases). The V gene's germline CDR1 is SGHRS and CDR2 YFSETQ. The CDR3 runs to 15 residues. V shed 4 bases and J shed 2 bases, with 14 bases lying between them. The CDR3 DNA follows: TGCGCCAGCAGCCCCGGACTGAGCGTCACAGATACGCAGTATTTT. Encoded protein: CASSPGLSVTDTQYF. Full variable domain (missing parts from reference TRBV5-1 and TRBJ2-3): KAGVTQTPRYLIKTRGQQVTLSCSPISGHRSVSWYQQTPGQGLQFLFEYFSETQRNKGNFPGRFSGRQFSNSRSEMNVSTLELGDSALYLCASSPGLSVTDTQYFGPGTRLTVL.